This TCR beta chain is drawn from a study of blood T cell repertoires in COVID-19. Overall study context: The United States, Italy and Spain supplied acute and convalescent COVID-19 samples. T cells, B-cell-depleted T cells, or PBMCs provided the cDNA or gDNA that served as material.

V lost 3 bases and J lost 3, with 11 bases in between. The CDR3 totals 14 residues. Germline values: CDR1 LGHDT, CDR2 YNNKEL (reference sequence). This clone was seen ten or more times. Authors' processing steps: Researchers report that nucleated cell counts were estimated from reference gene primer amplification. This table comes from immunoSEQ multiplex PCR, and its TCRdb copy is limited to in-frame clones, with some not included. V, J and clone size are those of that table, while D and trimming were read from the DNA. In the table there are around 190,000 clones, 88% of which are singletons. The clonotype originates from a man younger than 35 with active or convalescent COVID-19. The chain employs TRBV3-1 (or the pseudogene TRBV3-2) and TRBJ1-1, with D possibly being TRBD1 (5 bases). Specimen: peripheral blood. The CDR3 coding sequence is TGTGCCAGCAGCCAGGAACAGGAGTACACTGAAGCTTTCTTT. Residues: CASSQEQEYTEAFF.